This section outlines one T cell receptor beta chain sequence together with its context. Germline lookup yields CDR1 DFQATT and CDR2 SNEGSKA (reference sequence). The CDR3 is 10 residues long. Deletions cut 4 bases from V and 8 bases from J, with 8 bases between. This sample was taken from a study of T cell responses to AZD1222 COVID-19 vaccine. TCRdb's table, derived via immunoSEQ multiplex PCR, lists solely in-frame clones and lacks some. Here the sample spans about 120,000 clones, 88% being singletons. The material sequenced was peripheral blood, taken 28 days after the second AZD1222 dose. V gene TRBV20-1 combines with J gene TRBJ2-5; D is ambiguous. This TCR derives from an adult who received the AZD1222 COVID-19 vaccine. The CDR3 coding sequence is TGCAGTGCTACTCGGTCAACCCAGTACTTC. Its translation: CSATRSTQYF.